This T cell receptor beta chain was retrieved from a study of blood T cell repertoires in COVID-19. The CDR3 contains 15 residues. J lost 4 bases, V lost 3 bases, and 6 bases had no gene match. CDR1 and CDR2 (germline): KGHSH, LQKENI. Sequenced by immunoSEQ multiplex PCR; TCRdb stores in-frame clones only, minus some. The table shows 210,000 or so clones, with around 83% occurring only once. This TCR was sampled from a middle-aged man with active or convalescent COVID-19. This chain connects TRBV18 to TRBJ1-5, with TRBD1 matching over 7 bases. Input material: peripheral blood. The CDR3 region is CASSPQQGMNQPQHF. The CDR3 DNA sequence: TGTGCCAGCTCACCCCAACAGGGGATGAATCAGCCCCAGCATTTT.